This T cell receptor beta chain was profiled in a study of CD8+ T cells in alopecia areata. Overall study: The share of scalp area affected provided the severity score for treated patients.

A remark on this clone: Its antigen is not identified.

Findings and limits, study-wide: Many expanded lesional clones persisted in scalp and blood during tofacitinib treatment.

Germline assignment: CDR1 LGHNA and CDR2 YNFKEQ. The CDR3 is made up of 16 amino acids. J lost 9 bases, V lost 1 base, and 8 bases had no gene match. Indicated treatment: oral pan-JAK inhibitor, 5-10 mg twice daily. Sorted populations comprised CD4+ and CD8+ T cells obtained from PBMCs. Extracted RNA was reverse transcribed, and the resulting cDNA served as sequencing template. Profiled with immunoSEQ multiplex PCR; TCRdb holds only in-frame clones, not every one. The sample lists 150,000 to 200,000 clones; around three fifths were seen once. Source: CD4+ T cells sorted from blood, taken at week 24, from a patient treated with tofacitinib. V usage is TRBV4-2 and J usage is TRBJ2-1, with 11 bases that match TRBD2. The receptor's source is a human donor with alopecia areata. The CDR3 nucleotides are TGTGCCAGCAGCCAAGGGCTAGCGGGGGGACGGGGTGAGCAGTTCTTC. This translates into CASSQGLAGGRGEQFF.